This T cell receptor (beta chain) derives from a study of beta chain features in type 1 diabetes. The study reverse transcribed the entire isolated RNA, so it sequenced expressed TCRB transcripts. The assay was immunoSEQ multiplex PCR, and TCRdb's table has in-frame clones only and misses some. The sample includes about 240,000 clones, 25% to 35% seen only once; the top ten take 4%. This clone was recorded a few times. Germline values: CDR1 SGHTA, CDR2 FQGNSA. The CDR3 consists of 14 residues. V lost 5 bases to trimming and J lost 7 bases, with 17 bases between them. The purity of all sorted populations exceeded 95%.

The sequencing sample was made of central memory CD4+ T cells from blood. The V and J genes are TRBV7-2 and TRBJ1-1; D not resolved. The source is a man aged 25-45 years in good health. The CDR3 nucleotides read TGTGCCAGCAGCCGTAGGGAAGGCTGGGGTGAAGCTTTCTTT. It yields the protein CASSRREGWGEAFF.